What follows are 5 T cell receptor beta chains derived from one specimen sequenced in a study of blood T cell repertoires in COVID-19. Clones were read by immunoSEQ multiplex PCR, and TCRdb kept only the in-frame ones, dropping some. The sample records approximately 300,000 clones, around 89% being singletons. Sequenced: peripheral blood. The source is a man between 18 and 35 years old who had recovered from COVID-19.

The CDR3: CASSPQGLETQYF. Here the CDR3 DNA reads TGTGCCAGCTCACCACAGGGGCTGGAGACCCAGTACTTC. J is TRBJ2-5 and V is TRBV18, with D maybe TRBD1 (5 bases). Germline V gives CDR1 KGHSH, CDR2 LQKENI. Trimming stripped 1 base from V and 5 bases from J, with 8 bases between. The CDR3 contains 13 residues.

This clone occurred once. The chain is built from TRBV7-2 and TRBJ1-5, with D possibly matching TRBD1 (6 bases). V lost 1 base and J lost 0, with 7 bases in between. The CDR3 covers 15 residues. CDR1 SGHTA and CDR2 FQGNSA come from the germline V gene. CDR3 DNA sequence: TGTGCCAGCAGCTTAGAGGGGGTTAGCAATCAGCCCCAGCATTTT. Translated, it gives CASSLEGVSNQPQHF.

The V gene is TRBV9, the J gene TRBJ1-1, with 10 positions matching TRBD1. CDR3 length: 15 residues. Germline V lookup: CDR1 SGDLS, CDR2 YYNGEE. The ends lost 4 bases at V and 11 bases at J; junction bases unmatched: 14. CDR3 DNA sequence: TGTGCCAGCAGCCCACAGACAGGGGGCGCCCCTTTGGCTTTCTTT. Its protein product is CASSPQTGGAPLAFF.

The gene calls are TRBV15 and TRBJ2-3, with D possibly matching TRBD2 (6 bases). The germline gives CDR1 LNHNV, CDR2 YYDKDF (reference sequence). Trimming shortened V by 0 bases and J by 0 bases, and 19 bases separated the two germline ends. This CDR3 contains 19 residues. CDR3 DNA sequence: TGTGCCACCAGCAGAGATCGATTATCGGGGGTCATGAGCACAGATACGCAGTATTTT. Amino acids: CATSRDRLSGVMSTDTQYF.

The chain links TRBV25-1 to TRBJ1-1, with 7 bases fitting TRBD1. The CDR3 has 14 residues. Germline-derived CDR1 and CDR2 are MGHDK and SYGVNS. The trim removed 3 bases at V and 2 bases at J, leaving 3 bases unmatched. CDR3 in DNA: TGTGCCAGCAGTGATACAGGGGCCAACACTGAAGCTTTCTTT. It specifies CASSDTGANTEAFF.